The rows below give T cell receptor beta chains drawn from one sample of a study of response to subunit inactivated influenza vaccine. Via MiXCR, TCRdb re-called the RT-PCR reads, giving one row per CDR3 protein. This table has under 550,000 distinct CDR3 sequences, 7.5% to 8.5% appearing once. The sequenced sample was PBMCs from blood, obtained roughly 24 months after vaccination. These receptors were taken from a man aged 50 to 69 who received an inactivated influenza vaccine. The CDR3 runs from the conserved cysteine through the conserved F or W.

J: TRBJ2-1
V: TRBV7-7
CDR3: CASSLGRALPNEQFF

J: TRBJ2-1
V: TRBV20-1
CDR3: CSASKDRTYNEQFF

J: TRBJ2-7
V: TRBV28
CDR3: CASRASGQGYEQYF

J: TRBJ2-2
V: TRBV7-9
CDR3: CASSLDGTGRTGELFF

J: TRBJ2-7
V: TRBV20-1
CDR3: CSARISTSGEQYF

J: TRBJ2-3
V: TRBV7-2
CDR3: CASSLGGLAGVKQYF

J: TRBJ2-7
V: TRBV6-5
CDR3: CASSLGETYEQYF

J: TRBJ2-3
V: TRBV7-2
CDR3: CASSLTGVPDTQYF

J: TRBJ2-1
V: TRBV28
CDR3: CASSVTGQGAYNEQFF

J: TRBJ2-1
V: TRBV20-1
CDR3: CSAHGQASFNEQFF

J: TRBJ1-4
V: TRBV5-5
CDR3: CASSLARTNEKLFF

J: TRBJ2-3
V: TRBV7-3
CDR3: CASSLTQGGTDTQYF

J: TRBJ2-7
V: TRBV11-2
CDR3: CASSLSSGGVYEQYF

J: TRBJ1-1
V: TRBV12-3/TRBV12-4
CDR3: CASSRGYEGTNTEAFF

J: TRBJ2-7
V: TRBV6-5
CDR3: CASWGQTYEQYF

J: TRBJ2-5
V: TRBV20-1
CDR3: CSASLREQETQYF

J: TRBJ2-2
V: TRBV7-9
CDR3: CASSLSKGTGELFF